This T cell receptor (beta chain) stems from a study of T-cell reconstitution after alpha-beta-depleted transplantation in children (dated by TCRdb to the mid-2010s). Describing the broader study: Using TCR repertoire profiling, the study quantitatively followed how T-cell immune reconstitution unfolded in children after TCRalphabeta/CD19-depleted allogeneic hematopoietic cell transplantation.

The V end loses 0 bases and the J end loses 7 bases, and a stretch of 25 bases separates them. Counted from cysteine to phenylalanine, this CDR3 has 19 amino acids. This entry keeps only the CDR3 DNA: 57 bases, framed from base 1. Looking up the germline V gene yields CDR1 LGHNA and CDR2 YSLEER. Library preparation was by PCR. This sample was sequenced with an Illumina HiSeq 2500. To normalize quantification of the TCRbeta repertoire, the TCR libraries were built with molecular barcoding that relied on unique molecular identifiers. The public reads were reprocessed in TCRdb via fastp at Q25 and MiXCR, keeping in-frame beta chains. Duplicate CDR3 protein sequences are folded into a single record with the most common DNA and genes. In all, the sample holds 500,000 or so distinct CDR3 sequences, and about 31% of those were seen once. Around 2.3% of the sample is in the top ten clones. Worth noting for this clonotype: This clone's antigen is unknown. Per-base quality was not reported, and no clone a single base away is much larger than it.

The source material was PBMCs from the stem cell graft donor, sampled from the stem cell graft. The TCR sequence derives from a human donor who donated a stem cell graft to a child with aplastic anemia. Recombination connected TRBV4-3 to TRBJ2-1; the D segment could be TRBD1, given 7 matching bases. The nucleotides read TGCGCCAGCAGCCAAGATCCCCCGGGACTGGCAGGGGGGCGTAATGAGCAGTTCTTC. This translates into CASSQDPPGLAGGRNEQFF.